Listed below are T cell receptor beta chains from one sample, sequenced in a study of T cells in Graves' hyperthyroidism and ophthalmopathy. TCRdb passed the multiplex PCR reads through MiXCR, listing each CDR3 protein once. The table includes some 510,000 distinct CDR3 sequences, 20% detected once. Sample: blood. These receptors were obtained from a man between 18 and 29 years old with Graves' hyperthyroidism. CDR3s leave out the opening cysteine and the closing phenylalanine or tryptophan. The D gene is left open where the match is weak.

j_call	d_call	v_call	cdr3_aa
TRBJ2-1	TRBD1	TRBV19	ASSVRQGLQF
TRBJ1-2	-	TRBV11-2	ASYSNYGYT
TRBJ1-1	-	TRBV19	ASSISGPTEAF
TRBJ2-7	-	TRBV28	ASSPRKTGATYEQY
TRBJ1-1	-	TRBV28	ASSSGGRDKNTEAF
TRBJ2-7	TRBD1	TRBV2	ASRITGDYEQY
TRBJ1-5	-	TRBV15	ATSTPGQPQH
TRBJ1-1	-	TRBV10-3	AISESSSYRAMNTEAF
TRBJ1-2	TRBD1	TRBV20-1	SARDRLGYT
TRBJ1-2	TRBD1	TRBV13	ASSLRDREDGYT
TRBJ2-7	-	TRBV6-5	ASSYSKGGPYEQY
TRBJ2-2	TRBD2	TRBV28	ASSLEAGVTGELF
TRBJ1-1	TRBD1	TRBV28	ASGSGGWVTEAF
TRBJ2-5	TRBD1	TRBV12-3/TRBV12-4	ASSEFSTGGDGETQY
TRBJ2-7	-	TRBV28	ASSPDHYEQY
TRBJ1-1	-	TRBV18	ASSPDANTEAF
TRBJ1-2	-	TRBV12-3/TRBV12-4	ASTFLDGAQGGYT
TRBJ1-6	-	TRBV27	ASSFRGSYNSPLH
TRBJ2-7	-	TRBV5-1	ASSPLQGSSYEQY
TRBJ1-1	-	TRBV12-3/TRBV12-4	ASSFRAQGGRRAF
TRBJ1-1	-	TRBV14	ASRLGWKSDEAF
TRBJ1-2	-	TRBV19	ASSIGFKGVYGYT
TRBJ2-7	-	TRBV18	ASSADTTYEQY
TRBJ1-1	-	TRBV28	ASSTPGGFAEAF
TRBJ1-5	TRBD1	TRBV12-3/TRBV12-4	ASSPQGGSQPQH
TRBJ2-6	-	TRBV11-1	ASSYDGGFSGANVLA
TRBJ2-7	TRBD1	TRBV28	ASSLRQGAYEQY
TRBJ2-4	-	TRBV12-3/TRBV12-4	ASSSPPDIQY
TRBJ1-2	-	TRBV5-1	ASSLEPGINYGYT
TRBJ1-3	TRBD1	TRBV28	ASSFPLGQGAGNTIY
TRBJ1-6	-	TRBV28	ASSPTQHSPLH
TRBJ2-7	TRBD2	TRBV11-2	ASSPTGRGGLWNEQY
TRBJ2-3	TRBD2	TRBV19	ASKKRGLTDTQY
TRBJ1-1	-	TRBV6-2/TRBV6-3	ASSPHQGNTEAF
TRBJ2-7	-	TRBV24-1	ATSARTYPYEQY
TRBJ2-4	TRBD1	TRBV20-1	SDSDRVNIQY
TRBJ1-5	-	TRBV6-2/TRBV6-3	ASSYSQRTYNQPQH
TRBJ2-2	-	TRBV10-3	AISDNPQQNTGELF
TRBJ1-2	TRBD1	TRBV7-2	ASSLWGRGGDGYT
TRBJ2-5	-	TRBV20-1	SASQRETQY
TRBJ1-1	-	TRBV6-1	ASRTAANTEAF
TRBJ1-5	-	TRBV28	ASSPGDWGENQPQH
TRBJ2-5	-	TRBV28	ASSLGNRVVQETQY
TRBJ2-2	TRBD1	TRBV19	ASRPGQGGGELF
TRBJ1-5	-	TRBV19	ASRPGRLLGNQPQH
TRBJ2-7	TRBD1	TRBV27	ASSFQGASYEQY
TRBJ1-2	-	TRBV7-8	ASSPVGRADYGYT
TRBJ1-2	-	TRBV28	ASRTRQFYGYT
TRBJ2-5	-	TRBV12-3/TRBV12-4	ASSFNQLGPETQY
TRBJ2-5	-	TRBV11-2	ASSLMGRPYQETQY
TRBJ2-2	-	TRBV6-1	ASSEKQGMRTGELF
TRBJ1-2	-	TRBV20-1	SLRPTGYYGYT
TRBJ1-1	-	TRBV6-1	ASSDRSRSHGGAF
TRBJ2-5	-	TRBV7-7	ASSSRAGQQETQY